A single T cell receptor beta chain is shown here with its context. What it recognizes is unknown. Looked up from germline, CDR1 is SGHKS and CDR2 is YYEKEE (reference sequence). V dropped 4 bases and J dropped 4 bases, with 15 bases sitting between them. CDR3 size: 15 residues. Treatment specified: roughly 20 received Ad26.COV2.S at low or high dose, single or two shots; about 5 received placebo; per-sample allocation not given. Collection of samples fell on day 63 after the first vaccine or placebo injection. Immunization relied on an Ad26 vector, which expressed Wuhan-strain SARS-CoV-2 spike. This sample is part of a study of Ad26.COV2.S vaccination and SARS-CoV-2 variants. Study-wide context: Ad26.COV2.S was injected intramuscularly once or twice, 56 days apart.

Some clones are missing from TCRdb's copy, which holds only in-frame ones; the method was immunoSEQ multiplex PCR. This sample has approximately 410,000 clones, with roughly 90% found just once. Findings and caveats of the study: Post-vaccination breadth of spike-specific CD8+ and CD4+ T cell responses was reportedly substantial.

The sequence was collected from a person aged 18-60 years who received the Ad26.COV2.S COVID-19 vaccine or a placebo. The chain uses TRBV5-5 and TRBJ2-1; D gene ambiguous. Here the sequenced sample was peripheral blood, taken in a trial of Ad26.COV2.S vaccine versus placebo. The DNA of the CDR3 is TGTGCCAGCAGCCTCAGTGGTCAGCAGTACAATGAGCAGTTCTTC. Its protein product is CASSLSGQQYNEQFF.